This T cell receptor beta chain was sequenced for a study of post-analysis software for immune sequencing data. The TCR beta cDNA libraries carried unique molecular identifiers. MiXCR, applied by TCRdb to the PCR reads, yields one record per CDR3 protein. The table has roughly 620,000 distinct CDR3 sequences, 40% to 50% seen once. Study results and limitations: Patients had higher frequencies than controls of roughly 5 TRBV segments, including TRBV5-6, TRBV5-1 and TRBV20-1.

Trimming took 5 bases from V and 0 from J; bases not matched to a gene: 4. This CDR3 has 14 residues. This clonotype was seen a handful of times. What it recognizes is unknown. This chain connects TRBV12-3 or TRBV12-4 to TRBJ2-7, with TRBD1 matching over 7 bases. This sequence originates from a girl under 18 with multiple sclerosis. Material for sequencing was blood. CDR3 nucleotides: TGTGCCAGCAGTCAGGGACAGTTCTCCTACGAGCAGTACTTC. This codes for CASSQGQFSYEQYF.